The 28 T cell receptor beta chains listed next were all sequenced from one sample in a study of breast tumors, draining lymph nodes, adjacent tissues. The lymph nodes were axillary draining lymph nodes from breast cancer patients. TCRdb ran MiXCR on the multiplex PCR reads and lists one entry per CDR3 protein. The data hold fewer than 300,000 distinct CDR3 sequences, with 32% observed a single time. Sequences were obtained from axillary lymph node tissue. These TCRs come from a female donor with breast cancer. Some clones in this sample may be carry-over from other donors' samples.

This clonotype was seen a handful of times. This clone may be a read error of a much larger clone one base away. CDR3 nucleotides: TGTGCCAGCAGTATCCCGAATTCACCCCTCCACTTT. Its protein product is CASSIPNSPLHF. The genes are TRBV6-2 or TRBV6-3 and TRBJ1-6; D uncertain. Germline assignment: CDR1 MNHEY and CDR2 SVGEGT. This CDR3 is built from 12 residues. The V gene lost 5 bases and the J gene lost 7 bases, with 6 bases spanning the gap.

There are many counts of this clonotype. This sequence joins TRBV7-2 and TRBJ1-2; 7 bases are a match to TRBD1. V lost 5 bases and J lost 3; bases outside the gene matches: 6. Germline V gene lookup returns CDR1 SGHTA and CDR2 FQGNSA. The CDR3 runs 14 residues. The DNA for the CDR3 is TGTGCCAGCAGCCCAGCCGGGACAGACTATGGCTACACCTTC. It codes for CASSPAGTDYGYTF.

Of note for this clonotype: A junction end diverges from the germline sequence, so it may reflect a read error. The chain recombines TRBV15 with TRBJ2-6; tentatively, D is TRBD1 (6 bases). This CDR3 has 13 amino acids. From germline, CDR1 is LNHNV and CDR2 YYDKDF (reference sequence). CDR3 DNA sequence: TGCGCCACCGCAGGGGTGGGGGCCAACGTCCCGACTTTC. Its protein product is CATAGVGANVPTF. Looking up the rest from reference TRBV15 and TRBJ2-6 gives the full variable domain: DAMVIQNPRYQVTQFGKPVTLSCSQTLNHNVMYWYQQKSSQAPKLLFHYYDKDFNNEADTPDNFQSRRPNTSFCFLDIRSPGLGDTAMYLCATAGVGANVPTFGAGSRLTVL.

The rearrangement uses TRBV2 and TRBJ1-2; TRBD1 matches at 8 bases. The CDR3 has 17 residues. From germline, CDR1 is SNHLY and CDR2 FYNNEI. The V gene end was trimmed by 8 bases and the J gene end by 9 bases; junction bases not matched to a gene: 23. The CDR3 is CASDLRLAGQVSSSYTF. For the CDR3, the DNA is TGTGCCAGCGACCTTCGACTAGCGGGACAGGTTTCTAGTAGCTACACCTTC.

About this clonotype: A read error may be the cause here, since a much bigger clone is one base away. The chain links TRBV5-1 to TRBJ2-3, with 7 bases matching TRBD2. The germline CDR1 and CDR2 sequences are SGHRS and YFSETQ. This CDR3 spans 12 amino acids. CDR3 nucleotide sequence: TGCGCCAGCAAGACTAGCACAGATGCGCAGTATTTT. Protein sequence: CASKTSTDAQYF.

Notes on this clonotype: The junction differs from germline at one of its ends, possibly a read error. The CDR3 loop is CASSLAEGAGRSGPNVLTF. The CDR3 bases are TGTGCCAGCAGCTTAGCCGAGGGGGCGGGTCGCTCTGGGCCCAACGTCCTGACTTTC. This chain uses TRBV7-8 with TRBJ2-6, with TRBD1 matching over 7 bases. The CDR3 has 19 residues. In germline, CDR1 is SGHVS, CDR2 FQNEAQ.

This clonotype was recorded at least ten times. The chain has TRBV11-2 and TRBJ2-5, with D possibly called TRBD1 or TRBD2 (5 bases each). The CDR3 extends over 13 amino acids. Trimming left V 4 bases short and J 5 bases short, with 11 bases between. Germline loops: CDR1 SGHAT, CDR2 FQNNGV. As DNA, the CDR3 is TGTGCCAGCAGCTCCGAAGGGACGGAGACCCAGTACTTC. This codes for CASSSEGTETQYF.

The chain is built from TRBV30 and TRBJ2-2; 8 bases are a match to TRBD2. The CDR3 consists of 14 residues. Germline lookup yields CDR1 GTSNPN and CDR2 SVGIG (reference sequence). Trimming cost V 3 bases and J 5 bases; bases outside gene matches: 5. In DNA form, the CDR3 reads TGTGCCTGGAGAACTAGCGGAGCTACCGGGGAGCTGTTTTTT. Translating it yields CAWRTSGATGELFF. Variable domain in full (rest from reference TRBV30 and TRBJ2-2): SQTIHQWPATLVQPVGSPLSLECTVEGTSNPNLYWYRQAAGRGLQLLFYSVGIGQISSEVPQNLSASRPQDRQFILSSKKLLLSDSGFYLCAWRTSGATGELFFGEGSRLTVL.

This clonotype was counted many times. The V call is TRBV6-2 or TRBV6-3, the J call TRBJ2-1; D gene unclear. The germline V and J ends were trimmed by 2 bases and 4 bases, with 15 bases remaining between them. The CDR3 has 16 amino acids. The germline gives CDR1 MNHEY, CDR2 SVGEGT. CDR3 protein: CASSYLIDWVYNEQFF. CDR3 nucleotide sequence: TGTGCCAGCAGTTACCTGATTGACTGGGTTTACAATGAGCAGTTCTTC.

About this clonotype: With a much larger clone just one base away, this may be a read error. The chain couples TRBV20-1 to TRBJ2-5; 8 positions match TRBD2. CDR1 and CDR2 (germline): DFQATT, SNEGSKA (reference sequence). Trimming removed 3 bases from V and 4 bases from J; junction bases left unmatched: 10. The CDR3 is 15 residues long. The CDR3 nucleotides are TGCAGTGCTAGGTTGGGTCTAGCGGGCCCAGAGACCCAGTACTTC. Amino acids: CSARLGLAGPETQYF.

In nucleotides, the CDR3 is TGCAGTGCTAAGGACAACAGGGGTGGACAGCCCCAGCATTTT. Amino acid sequence: CSAKDNRGGQPQHF. The V call is TRBV20-1, the J call TRBJ1-5, with 7 bases matching TRBD1. The trim removed 4 bases at V and 7 bases at J, leaving 10 bases unmatched. The CDR3 sequence is 14 residues long. The germline gives CDR1 DFQATT, CDR2 SNEGSKA (reference sequence).

The table lists this clonotype with a few counts. The chain uses TRBV7-9 and TRBJ1-1; no clear D. Germline CDR1 and CDR2: SEHNR and FQNEAQ (reference sequence). There are 16 residues in the CDR3. The V end was cut by 0 bases, the J end by 1 base, with 12 bases between. CDR3 residues: CASSLAEGRRNTEAFF. CDR3 DNA sequence: TGTGCCAGCAGCTTAGCGGAGGGCAGACGGAACACTGAAGCTTTCTTT.

This clonotype was observed a handful of times. J is TRBJ2-1 and V is TRBV27, with D perhaps being TRBD1 or TRBD2 (6 bases each). V lost 6 bases and J lost 9, with 24 bases in between. Germline CDR1 and CDR2: MNHEY and SMNVEV (reference sequence). This CDR3 contains 16 residues. The CDR3 DNA sequence: TGTGCCAGCAGAGGGGGAGGTTCAGGGACTGCCGGTGAGCAGTTCTTC. It specifies CASRGGGSGTAGEQFF.

With respect to this clonotype: A much larger clone lies one base from this, so it may be a read error. V is TRBV3-1 and J is TRBJ2-5, with D possibly matching TRBD2 (5 bases). The germline V gene has CDR1 LGHDT and CDR2 YNNKEL (reference sequence). The CDR3 has 15 amino acids. Here the CDR3 reads CAGSHKGSRRETQYF. DNA for the CDR3: TGTGCCGGCAGTCACAAGGGATCAAGGAGGGAGACCCAGTACTTC.

This rearrangement joins TRBV20-1 to TRBJ2-3; D is tentatively TRBD1 or TRBD2 (5 bases each). Germline CDR1 reads DFQATT; CDR2 reads SNEGSKA (reference sequence). Trimming cost V 4 bases and J 9 bases, with 8 bases left between them. This CDR3 is built from 10 residues. CDR3 amino acids: CSATRDTQYF. The CDR3 DNA reads TGCAGTGCTACCCGGGACACGCAGTATTTT.

As concerns this clonotype: A much bigger clone sits one base away, suggesting this may be a read error. V is TRBV20-1 and J is TRBJ2-3, with 7 bases identical to TRBD2. This CDR3 has 12 amino acids. CDR1 is DFQATT, CDR2 SNEGSKA, per germline (reference sequence). CDR3 amino acids: CSATSGTDTPYF. The DNA of the CDR3 is TGCAGTGCTACTAGCGGCACAGATACGCCGTATTTT.

There are many counts of this clonotype. This rearrangement joins TRBV7-2 to TRBJ2-7; D tentatively fits TRBD1 or TRBD2 (5 bases each). In germline, CDR1 is SGHTA, CDR2 FQGNSA. The CDR3 runs 15 residues. The ends were cut back, 3 bases at V and 4 bases at J, with 16 bases in the middle. The CDR3 loop reads CASSLRPGQEYEQYF. DNA of the CDR3: TGTGCCAGCAGCTTGAGACCGGGGCAAGAGTACGAGCAGTACTTC.

This clonotype was seen more than once but under ten times. A read error may be the cause here, since a much bigger clone is one base away. The J gene is TRBJ1-2, the V gene TRBV20-1, with TRBD1 identical over 12 bases. Germline V lookup: CDR1 DFQATT, CDR2 SNEGSKA (reference sequence). After removal of 1 base from V and 8 bases from J, the junction contained 5 bases not matched to a gene. This CDR3 comprises 14 residues. CDR3 region: CSARGDRGLAGYTF. In nucleotides, the CDR3 is TGCAGTGCTAGAGGGGACAGGGGGCTTGCGGGCTACACCTTC.

This chain joins TRBV20-1 and TRBJ2-3; a possible D gene is TRBD1 (6 bases). Trimming removed 5 bases at V and 12 bases at J, with 21 bases between. The CDR3 length is 13 residues. Germline CDR1 is DFQATT and CDR2 is SNEGSKA (reference sequence). CDR3 bases: TGCAGTGCTCCGTTGGGGGCACAAGATGCTCAGTATTTT. This codes for CSAPLGAQDAQYF.

Ten or more counts support this clonotype. The CDR3 nucleotides read TGTGCCACGGGGTCGGCAGATACGCAGTATTTT. This translates into CATGSADTQYF. The chain carries TRBV19 and TRBJ2-3, with D perhaps TRBD2 (5 bases). CDR1 LNHDA and CDR2 SQIVND come from the germline V gene (reference sequence). The CDR3 length is 11 residues. V shed 10 bases and J shed 4 bases, with 9 bases lying between them. Full variable domain (rest looked up from reference TRBV19 and TRBJ2-3): DGGITQSPKYLFRKEGQNVTLSCEQNLNHDAMYWYRQDPGQGLRLIYYSQIVNDFQKGDIAEGYSVSREKKESFPLTVTSAQKNPTAFYLCATGSADTQYFGPGTRLTVL.

This clonotype was seen a handful of times. This chain joins TRBV6-2 or TRBV6-3 and TRBJ2-7; D is unclear. The germline V gene has CDR1 MNHEY and CDR2 SVGEGT. The CDR3 is made up of 14 amino acids. The V end was cut by 5 bases, the J end by 4 bases, with 15 bases between. As DNA, the CDR3 is TGTGCCAGCAGTCACCCGCTCGGCAGTTACGAGCAGTACTTC. Its protein product is CASSHPLGSYEQYF.

This clonotype has a count of ten or more. V gene TRBV18 combines with J gene TRBJ2-7; either TRBD1 or TRBD2 may fit D (6 bases each). Germline V gene lookup returns CDR1 KGHSH and CDR2 LQKENI. V gave up 3 bases and J gave up 7 bases, with 16 bases separating them. CDR3 length: 14 amino acids. Here the CDR3 DNA reads TGTGCCAGCTCACCGGGGGCCGCGGGGCGGGAGCAGTACTTC. Its translation is CASSPGAAGREQYF. The variable domain in full, with the rest retrieved from reference TRBV18 and TRBJ2-7, is NAGVMQNPRHLVRRRGQEARLRCSPMKGHSHVYWYRQLPEEGLKFMVYLQKENIIDESGMPKERFSAEFPKEGPSILRIQQVVRGDSAAYFCASSPGAAGREQYFGPGTRLTVT.

The CDR3 sequence is CASSQREAWSPLHF. CDR3 coding DNA: TGTGCCAGCAGCCAAAGGGAGGCTTGGTCACCCCTCCACTTT. V and J are TRBV14 and TRBJ1-6; the D is unclear. Germline CDR1 SGHDN, CDR2 FVKESK. The V end was cut by 2 bases, the J end by 10 bases, with 12 bases between. The CDR3 consists of 14 residues.

This clonotype was recorded at least ten times. The V call is TRBV15, the J call TRBJ1-2, with D possibly being TRBD1 (5 bases). Germline V gene lookup returns CDR1 LNHNV and CDR2 YYDKDF (reference sequence). Trimming shortened V by 0 bases and J by 1 base, and 9 bases separated the two germline ends. The CDR3 consists of 15 residues. The CDR3 loop reads CATSRERRGNYGYTF. DNA of the CDR3: TGTGCCACCAGCAGAGAGAGGAGGGGTAACTATGGCTACACCTTC.

About this clonotype: Being one base from a much bigger clone, this may be a read error. V usage is TRBV6-1 and J usage is TRBJ2-2; D perhaps matches TRBD1 (5 bases). This CDR3 comprises 14 residues. CDR1 MNHNS and CDR2 SASEGT come from the germline V gene. As DNA, the CDR3 is TGTGCCAGCATCGAGACAGTGAACACCTGGGAGCTGTTTTTT. Residues: CASIETVNTWELFF.

This chain uses TRBV15 with TRBJ2-3; TRBD2 matches 13 bases. Germline trimming cut 0 bases from V and 6 bases from J; bases unmatched to any gene: 12. CDR1 and CDR2 from the germline V gene are LNHNV and YYDKDF (reference sequence). The CDR3 covers 19 residues. For the CDR3, the DNA is TGTGCCACCAGCAGAGAACTAGCGGGAGGGCCTAAGGGTAACGATACGCAGTATTTT. Encoded protein: CATSRELAGGPKGNDTQYF.

The sample holds many counts of this clonotype. The chain couples TRBV28 to TRBJ1-4; TRBD1 is a possible D gene (5 bases). The germline CDR1 and CDR2 sequences are MDHEN and SYDVKM. The CDR3 has 18 amino acids. V was trimmed by 6 bases and J by 0 bases, leaving 20 bases between them. The CDR3, as DNA: TGTGCCAGCAGCGGGTCGGGGGGGGTTGATTCAACTAATGAAAAACTGTTTTTT. This codes for CASSGSGGVDSTNEKLFF.

This clonotype has at least ten counts. The chain employs TRBV3-1 and TRBJ2-1; TRBD2 might be the D (6 bases). Germline values: CDR1 LGHDT, CDR2 YNNKEL (reference sequence). The CDR3 is 13 residues long. V dropped 1 base and J dropped 8 bases, with 9 bases sitting between them. The chain's CDR3 is CASSQVPGDEQFF. DNA of the CDR3: TGTGCCAGCAGCCAAGTACCGGGAGATGAGCAGTTCTTC.